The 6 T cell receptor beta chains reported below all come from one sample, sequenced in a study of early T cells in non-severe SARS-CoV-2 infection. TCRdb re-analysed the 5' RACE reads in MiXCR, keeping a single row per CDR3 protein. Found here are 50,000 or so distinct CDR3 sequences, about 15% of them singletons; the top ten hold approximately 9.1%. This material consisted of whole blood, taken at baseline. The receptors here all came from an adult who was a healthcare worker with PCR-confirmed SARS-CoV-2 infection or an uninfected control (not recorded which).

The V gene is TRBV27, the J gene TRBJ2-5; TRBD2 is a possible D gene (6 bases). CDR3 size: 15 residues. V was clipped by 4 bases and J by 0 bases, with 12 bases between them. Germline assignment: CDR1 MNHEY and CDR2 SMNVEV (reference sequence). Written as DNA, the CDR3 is TGTGCCAGCAGTTCCCCGGGGGACGACCAAGAGACCCAGTACTTC. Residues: CASSSPGDDQETQYF.

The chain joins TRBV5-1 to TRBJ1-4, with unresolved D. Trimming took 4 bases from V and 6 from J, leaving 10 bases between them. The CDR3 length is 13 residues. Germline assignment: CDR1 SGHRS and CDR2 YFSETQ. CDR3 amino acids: CASSSWTDEKLFF. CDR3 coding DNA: TGCGCCAGCAGCAGCTGGACGGATGAAAAACTGTTTTTT.

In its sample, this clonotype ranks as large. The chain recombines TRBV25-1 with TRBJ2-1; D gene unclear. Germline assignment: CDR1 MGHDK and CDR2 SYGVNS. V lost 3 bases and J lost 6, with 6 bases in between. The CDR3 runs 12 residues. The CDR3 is CASSENPNEQFF. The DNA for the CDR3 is TGTGCCAGCAGTGAGAATCCCAATGAGCAGTTCTTC.

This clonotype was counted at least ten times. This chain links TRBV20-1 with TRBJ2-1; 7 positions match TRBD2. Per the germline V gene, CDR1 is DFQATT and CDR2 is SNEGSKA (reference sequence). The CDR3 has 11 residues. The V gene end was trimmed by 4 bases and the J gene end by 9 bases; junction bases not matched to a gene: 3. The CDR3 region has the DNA TGCAGTGCTACCTCTAGCGGTGAGCAGTTCTTC. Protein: CSATSSGEQFF.

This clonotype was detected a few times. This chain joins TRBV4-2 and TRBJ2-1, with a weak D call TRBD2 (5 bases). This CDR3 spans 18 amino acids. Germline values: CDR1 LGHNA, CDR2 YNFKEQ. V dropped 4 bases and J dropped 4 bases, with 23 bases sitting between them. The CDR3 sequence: CASSPTLSEAMGYNEQFF. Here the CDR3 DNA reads TGTGCCAGCAGCCCGACCTTGTCGGAGGCGATGGGGTACAATGAGCAGTTCTTC.

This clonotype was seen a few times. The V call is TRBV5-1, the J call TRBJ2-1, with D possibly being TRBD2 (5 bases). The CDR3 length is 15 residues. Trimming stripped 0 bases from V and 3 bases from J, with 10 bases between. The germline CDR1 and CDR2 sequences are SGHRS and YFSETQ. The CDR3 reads CASSLASPNYNEQFF. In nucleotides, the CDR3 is TGCGCCAGCAGCTTGGCTAGCCCAAACTACAATGAGCAGTTCTTC.